One sample yielded the 8 T cell receptor beta chains listed below, sequenced in a study of T cells in Graves' hyperthyroidism and ophthalmopathy. Amplification of TCR beta CDR3 regions used RNA as the template. During a first-round RT-PCR of the TCR CDR3, the HTBI primer set was used. TCRdb redid the calling of the multiplex PCR reads with MiXCR, one entry per CDR3 protein. The sample holds roughly 500,000 distinct CDR3 sequences; roughly 46% are singletons and the top ten take around 20%. Sequenced material: peripheral blood or thyroid tissue (not recorded which). All receptors derive from an adult woman with Graves' disease, either hyperthyroidism or ophthalmopathy (not recorded which).

The chain uses TRBV28 and TRBJ2-5; D may be TRBD1 (6 bases). Trimming pared 4 bases from V and 2 bases from J, leaving 11 bases between. Germline V lookup: CDR1 MDHEN, CDR2 SYDVKM. There are 14 residues in the CDR3. CDR3 nucleotide sequence: TGTGCCAGCAGTTCAGGACAGTTACAAGAGACCCAGTACTTC. Translated: CASSSGQLQETQYF.

The table lists this clonotype with many counts. The chain combines TRBV7-9 with TRBJ1-2; no clear D gene. Trimming took off 7 bases at V and 7 bases at J, with 16 bases between the two ends. The CDR3 consists of 13 residues. CDR1 and CDR2 from the germline V gene are SEHNR and FQNEAQ (reference sequence). The CDR3 DNA reads TGTGCCAGCACCCCCCTCGGGCAGGCTGGCTACACCTTC. This gives the protein CASTPLGQAGYTF.

Comments on this clonotype: A much bigger clone sits one base away, suggesting this may be a read error. This sequence joins TRBV5-4 and TRBJ1-2; D gene uncertain. Germline loops: CDR1 SGHNT, CDR2 YYREEE (reference sequence). This CDR3 comprises 13 residues. With 4 bases removed from V and 1 base from J, the gap between germline ends came to 8 bases. The CDR3 bases are TGTGCCAGCAGCGCCAGATTTAACTATGGCTACACCTTC. Its protein product is CASSARFNYGYTF.

This clonotype was recorded at least ten times. The chain uses TRBV20-1 and TRBJ1-2; tentatively, D is TRBD1 (6 bases). V was cut by 7 bases and J by 4 bases, with 16 bases left in between. Germline loops: CDR1 DFQATT, CDR2 SNEGSKA (reference sequence). This CDR3 has 13 amino acids. The CDR3 coding sequence is TGCAGTGTCCCGACAGGAAATATCTATGGCTACACCTTC. This translates into CSVPTGNIYGYTF.

V is TRBV6-5 and J is TRBJ2-7, with TRBD2 identical over 11 bases. Germline CDR1 reads MNHEY; CDR2 reads SVGAGI. Germline trimming cut 4 bases from V and 6 bases from J; bases unmatched to any gene: 2. The CDR3 runs to 13 residues. CDR3 nucleotides: TGTGCCAGCAGTTCCGGGACTAGCGGCGAGCAGTACTTC. Protein sequence: CASSSGTSGEQYF.

The chain joins TRBV28 to TRBJ1-4; maybe TRBD1 (6 bases). V was cut by 6 bases and J by 8 bases, with 16 bases left in between. This CDR3 is 14 amino acids long. Germline V gene data show CDR1 as MDHEN and CDR2 as SYDVKM. CDR3 residues: CASSQTGSLEKLFF. CDR3 bases: TGTGCCAGCAGCCAAACAGGGAGTCTCGAAAAACTGTTTTTT.

This clonotype showed up many times. V and J are TRBV5-1 and TRBJ1-6, with D perhaps matching TRBD1 (5 bases). CDR3 length: 15 amino acids. Germline CDR1 SGHRS, CDR2 YFSETQ. V shed 0 bases and J shed 7 bases, with 11 bases lying between them. The CDR3 is CASSLDGHPNSPLHF. CDR3 DNA sequence: TGCGCCAGCAGCTTGGACGGACATCCCAATTCACCCCTCCACTTT. Full variable domain (remainder filled in from reference TRBV5-1 and TRBJ1-6): KAGVTQTPRYLIKTRGQQVTLSCSPISGHRSVSWYQQTPGQGLQFLFEYFSETQRNKGNFPGRFSGRQFSNSRSEMNVSTLELGDSALYLCASSLDGHPNSPLHFGNGTRLTVT.

The genes are TRBV7-9 and TRBJ2-5, with TRBD1 matching over 12 bases. V shed 10 bases, J shed 4 bases, and the junction held 7 bases outside the gene matches. This CDR3 has 14 amino acids. In germline, CDR1 is SEHNR, CDR2 FQNEAQ (reference sequence). Here the CDR3 DNA reads TGTGCCATCGGGGGACAGGGGGCTGGAGAGACCCAGTACTTC. This sequence encodes CAIGGQGAGETQYF. The whole variable domain, filled in from reference TRBV7-9 and TRBJ2-5, reads DTGVSQNPRHKITKRGQNVTFRCDPISEHNRLYWYRQTLGQGPEFLTYFQNEAQLEKSRLLSDRFSAERPKGSFSTLEIQRTEQGDSAMYLCAIGGQGAGETQYFGPGTRLLVL.